This T cell receptor (beta chain) was observed in a study of OX40 agonist ivuxolimab in advanced cancers. Overall study: Ivuxolimab, which is an agonistic anti-OX40 (CD134) antibody, was administered to the patients. The study's findings and limits: The specificity for antigen of the expanded peripheral T cells was not determined.

Germline V gene data show CDR1 as SGHNT and CDR2 as YENEEA. The CDR3 is 14 residues long. V lost 7 bases and J lost 6, with 17 bases in between. For this clone: Its antigen remains unidentified.

The data were produced by immunoSEQ multiplex PCR, yet TCRdb's version contains in-frame clones alone and is incomplete. The sample lists around 69,000 clones; around 83% were seen once. This sequence joins TRBV11-3 and TRBJ2-3; either TRBD1 or TRBD2 may supply D (5 bases each). This clonotype was sampled from an adult with an advanced solid tumor such as melanoma, head and neck, liver or kidney cancer. Here the sequenced sample was CD4+ or CD8+ T cells sorted from blood, taken in a trial of the OX40 agonist ivuxolimab. CDR3 amino acids: CASTPLRGDDTQYF. The CDR3 coding sequence is TGTGCCAGCACCCCCTTGAGGGGAGACGATACGCAGTATTTT.